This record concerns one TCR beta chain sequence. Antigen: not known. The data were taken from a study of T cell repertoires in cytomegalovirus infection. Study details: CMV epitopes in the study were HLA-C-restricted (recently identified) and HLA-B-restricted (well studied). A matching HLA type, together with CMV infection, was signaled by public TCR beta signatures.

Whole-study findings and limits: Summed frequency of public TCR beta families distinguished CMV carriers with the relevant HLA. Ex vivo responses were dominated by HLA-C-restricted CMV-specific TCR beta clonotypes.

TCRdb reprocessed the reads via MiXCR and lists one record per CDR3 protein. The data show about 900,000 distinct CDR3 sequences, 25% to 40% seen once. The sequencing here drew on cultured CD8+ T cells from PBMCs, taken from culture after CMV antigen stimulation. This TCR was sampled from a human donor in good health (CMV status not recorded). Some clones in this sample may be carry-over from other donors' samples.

The CDR3 nucleotides are TGTGCCAGCACTATAAACCCGGGTCCTGAGGGGGAGACCCAGTACTTC. Translation gives CASTINPGPEGETQYF. This chain uses TRBV7-9 with TRBJ2-5; D is perhaps TRBD1 or TRBD2 (5 bases each). There are 16 residues in the CDR3. Looked up from germline, CDR1 is SEHNR and CDR2 is FQNEAQ (reference sequence). V was pared by 7 bases and J by 5 bases, with 23 bases between.